Below, one T cell receptor beta chain is given with its context. The sample is drawn from a study of T cell changes during pregnancy in multiple sclerosis. TCRdb keeps only in-frame clones here, not all; method: immunoSEQ multiplex PCR. The sample lists about 34,000 clones, approximately 90% occurring once. This receptor was taken from a female donor with multiple sclerosis, enrolled in a pregnancy study. The sample here was CD8+ T cells from peripheral blood mononuclear cells, taken before pregnancy.

Here the CDR3 DNA reads TGTGCCAGCAGTCCCTCAAGTGACAGAGCCGAAGCTTTCTTT. Residues: CASSPSSDRAEAFF. This rearrangement joins TRBV6-5 to TRBJ1-1, with a tentative D call TRBD1 (5 bases). CDR1 and CDR2 from the germline V gene are MNHEY and SVGAGI. Between the trimmed V and J ends, which lost 5 bases and 8 bases, there was a span of 18 bases. There are 14 residues in the CDR3.